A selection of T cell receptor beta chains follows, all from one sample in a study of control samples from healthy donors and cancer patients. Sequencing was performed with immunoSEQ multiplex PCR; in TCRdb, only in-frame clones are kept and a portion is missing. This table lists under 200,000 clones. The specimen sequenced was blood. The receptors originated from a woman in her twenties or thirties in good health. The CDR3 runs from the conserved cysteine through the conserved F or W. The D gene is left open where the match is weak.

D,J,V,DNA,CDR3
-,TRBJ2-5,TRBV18,TGTGCCAGCTCACCGTTTGGGGCAGCAGGGTCCCAAGAGACCCAGTACTTC,CASSPFGAAGSQETQYF
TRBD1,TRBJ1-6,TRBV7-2,TGTGCCAGCAGCTCGCTAGGGGACAGACGGGGTAATTCACCCCTCCACTTT,CASSSLGDRRGNSPLHF
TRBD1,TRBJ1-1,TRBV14,TGTGCCAGCAGCCCCCTTATCTATGACAGGGGGAAAAGAGCTTTCTTT,CASSPLIYDRGKRAFF
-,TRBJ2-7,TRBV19,TGTGCCAGTAGTATGATGTCTAGCTCCTACGAGCAGTACTTC,CASSMMSSSYEQYF
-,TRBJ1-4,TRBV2,TGTGCCAGCAGTGTGCTGGGTGAAAAACTGTTTTTT,CASSVLGEKLFF
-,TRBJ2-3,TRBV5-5,TGTGCCAGCAGCTTGGAGGTAGGATTGGATACGCAGTATTTT,CASSLEVGLDTQYF
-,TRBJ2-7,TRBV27,TGTGCCAGCAGTTTAGTGGATAGCTCCTACGAGCAGTACTTC,CASSLVDSSYEQYF
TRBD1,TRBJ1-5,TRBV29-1,TGCAGCGCCACCACAGGGGGGAATGGAAATCAGCCCCAGCATTTT,CSATTGGNGNQPQHF
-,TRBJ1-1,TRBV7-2,TGTGCCAGCAGCTTAGGGGAGGGTCAAGGGATGAACACTGAAGCTTTCTTT,CASSLGEGQGMNTEAFF
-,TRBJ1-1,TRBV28,TGTGCCAGCAGCCGTAAGACAGGCTACGAAGCTTTCTTT,CASSRKTGYEAFF
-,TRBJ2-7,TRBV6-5,TGTGCCAGCAGTACAGCTAACTACGAGCAGTACTTC,CASSTANYEQYF
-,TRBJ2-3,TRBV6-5,TGTGCCAGCAGTCCAGGTCGCGTCCCAGATACGCAGTATTTT,CASSPGRVPDTQYF
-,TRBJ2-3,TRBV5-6,TGTGCCAGCAGCTTGAATCTGGATACGCAGTATTTT,CASSLNLDTQYF
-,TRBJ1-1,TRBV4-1,TGCGCCAGCAGCCAAGGAAGGGCGCGGGGCCAGAGCACTGAAGCTTTCTTT,CASSQGRARGQSTEAFF
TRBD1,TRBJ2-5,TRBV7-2,TGTGCCAGCAGCTCACCAGGGGGCCCGAGGTGGGAGACCCAGTACTTC,CASSSPGGPRWETQYF
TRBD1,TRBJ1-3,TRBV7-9,TGTGCCAGCAGCTTAGCGAGGTGGACAGGGGAAAACTCTGGAAACACCATATATTTT,CASSLARWTGENSGNTIYF
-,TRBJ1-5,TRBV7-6,TGTGCCAGCAGCTTAGTATCCAGGGGCGATCAGCCCCAGCATTTT,CASSLVSRGDQPQHF
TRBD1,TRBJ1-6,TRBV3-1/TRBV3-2,TGTGCCAGCAGCCAGGCCGATCCCGGGACAGGACATTCACCCCTCCACTTT,CASSQADPGTGHSPLHF
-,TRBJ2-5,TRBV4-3,TGCGCCAGCAGCCAAGGAGGGGCAGCACAAGAGACCCAGTACTTC,CASSQGGAAQETQYF
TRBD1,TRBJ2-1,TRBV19,TGTGCCAGTAGTATACTCAGGGGGCGATACAATGAGCAGTTCTTC,CASSILRGRYNEQFF
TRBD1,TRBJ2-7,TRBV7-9,TGTGCCAGCAGCCCCCAATCTGGGACAGGGGGTTGGGAGCAGTACTTC,CASSPQSGTGGWEQYF
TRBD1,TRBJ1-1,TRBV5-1,TGCGCCAGCAGCCTTACCGGGACAGTGAACACTGAAGCTTTCTTT,CASSLTGTVNTEAFF
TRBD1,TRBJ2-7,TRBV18,TGTGCCAGCTCACCACCGGGACAGGGGGGATACGAGCAGTACTTC,CASSPPGQGGYEQYF
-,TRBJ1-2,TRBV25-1,TGTGCCAGCAGTGCCACCAATCTGAACTATGGCTACACCTTC,CASSATNLNYGYTF
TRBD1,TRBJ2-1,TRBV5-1,TGCGCCAGCAGCCGCGGGACAGGGAGCAGGGAGCAGTTCTTC,CASSRGTGSREQFF
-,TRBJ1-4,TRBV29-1,TGCAGCGTTCAGACACCGGATGAAAAACTGTTTTTT,CSVQTPDEKLFF
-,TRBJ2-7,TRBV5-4,TGTGCCAGCAGCCCAGGAATGACGAGGACCCCCGGCGAGCAGTACTTC,CASSPGMTRTPGEQYF
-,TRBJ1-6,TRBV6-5,TGTGCCAGCACCAACATTCGGGGGGGAATAATGCCCCTCCACTTT,CASTNIRGGIMPLHF
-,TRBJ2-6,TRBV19,TGTGCCAGTAGTATGACAGGGGCCAACGTCCTGACTTTC,CASSMTGANVLTF
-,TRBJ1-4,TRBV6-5,TGTGCCAGCAGTTACCAGGGACTCAAGAATGAAAAACTGTTTTTT,CASSYQGLKNEKLFF
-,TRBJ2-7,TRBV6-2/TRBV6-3,TGTGCCAGCAGTTCCGCGACGCAGGTTAACGACGAGCAGTACTTC,CASSSATQVNDEQYF
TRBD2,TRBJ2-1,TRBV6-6,TGTGCCAGCAGTTACGGTGGGGGGGTGTACAATGAGCAGTTCTTC,CASSYGGGVYNEQFF
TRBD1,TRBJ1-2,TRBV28,TGTGCCAGCAGTTTTCCAGGGGACAGAAGCGGCTACACCTTC,CASSFPGDRSGYTF
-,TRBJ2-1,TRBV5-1,TGCGCCAGCAAGACGAGCCAGTACAATGAGCAGTTCTTC,CASKTSQYNEQFF
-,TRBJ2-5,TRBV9,TGTGCCAGCAGTGGGAAGCAAGAGACCCAGTACTTC,CASSGKQETQYF
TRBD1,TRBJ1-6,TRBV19,TGTGCCAGCCTTGGGACAGCAGACTATAATTCACCCCTCCACTTT,CASLGTADYNSPLHF
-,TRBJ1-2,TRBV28,TGTGCCAGCAGTTTTGCGTATGGCTACACCTTC,CASSFAYGYTF
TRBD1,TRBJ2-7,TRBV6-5,TGTGCCGCCTTGGACAGGGGGGTCTACGAGCAGTACTTC,CAALDRGVYEQYF
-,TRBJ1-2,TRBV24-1,TGTGCCACCAGTGATGGGTCTGGCTACACCTTC,CATSDGSGYTF
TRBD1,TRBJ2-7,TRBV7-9,TGTGCCAGCAGCTTACGTTACAGGGGGCCGGCTACCTACGAGCAGTACTTC,CASSLRYRGPATYEQYF
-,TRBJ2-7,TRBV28,TGTGCCAGCAGTTTGGTTCAGGGAAGGGGAGAGCAGTACTTC,CASSLVQGRGEQYF
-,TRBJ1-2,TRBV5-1,TGCGCCAGCAGCCGGTCCCCCGAAGTCAGGGCAATAGCTAACTATGGCTACACCTTC,CASSRSPEVRAIANYGYTF
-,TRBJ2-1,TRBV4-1,TGCGCCAGCAGCCAAGGCGGGGTCGGAGGCAATGAGCAGTTCTTC,CASSQGGVGGNEQFF
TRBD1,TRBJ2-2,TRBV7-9,TGTGCCAGCAGCTCACGGGACAGGGATACCGGGGAGCTGTTTTTT,CASSSRDRDTGELFF
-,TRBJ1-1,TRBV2,TGTGCCAGCAGCCTGACAGGACCTGAAGCTTTCTTT,CASSLTGPEAFF
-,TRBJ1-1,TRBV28,TGTGCCAGCAGTTGGCCAGCGGGACCGCAGACTGAAGCTTTCTTT,CASSWPAGPQTEAFF
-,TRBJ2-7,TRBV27,TGTGCCAGCAGTTTGGGCCCAGGCCGAGAGAAGTGGGAGCAGTACTTC,CASSLGPGREKWEQYF
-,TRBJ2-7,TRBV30,TGTGCCTGGAATTCCGGGACAAGCGCCTACGAGCAGTACTTC,CAWNSGTSAYEQYF
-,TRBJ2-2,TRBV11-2,TGTGCCACTCACAAGGGAGGGGGAAATTTAGGGGAGCTGTTTTTT,CATHKGGGNLGELFF
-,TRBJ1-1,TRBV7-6,TGTGCCACATCCAGGATCCACACTGAAGCTTTCTTT,CATSRIHTEAFF
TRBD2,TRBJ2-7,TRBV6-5,TGTGCCAGCAGTTACCGGAGGCGGGGGGGCTACGAGCAGTACTTC,CASSYRRRGGYEQYF
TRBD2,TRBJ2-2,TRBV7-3,TGTGCCAGCAGCTTAATCTTAGGGAGCGGGGGCCTGAACACCGGGGAGCTGTTTTTT,CASSLILGSGGLNTGELFF
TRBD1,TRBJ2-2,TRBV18,TGTGCCAGCTCACCTAGGACAGGGGGTGACACCGGGGAGCTGTTTTTT,CASSPRTGGDTGELFF
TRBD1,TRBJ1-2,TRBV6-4,TGTGCCAGCAGTCAGAGCACAGGGACAGTATATGGCTACACCTTC,CASSQSTGTVYGYTF
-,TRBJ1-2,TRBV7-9,TGTGCCAGCTGGGATGGCAGCACTAACTATGGCTACACCTTC,CASWDGSTNYGYTF